The TCR beta chain described here comes from a study of blood T cell repertoires in COVID-19. For the study at large: The United States, Italy and Spain provided the acute and convalescent COVID-19 samples. T cells, B-cell-depleted T cells, or PBMCs provided the cDNA or gDNA that served as material.

Seattle's cohort entered during active infection and was followed longitudinally. Per the original data handling: It was from reference gene primer amplification that nucleated cell counts were estimated. Assay: immunoSEQ multiplex PCR; the TCRdb copy retains only in-frame clones and omits some. V and J calls and clone size are as listed in that table; D and trimming were resolved from the DNA. The table has 350,000 or so clones, more than 70% seen once. Trimming at V came to 0 bases and at J to 5 bases, leaving 8 bases not matched to a gene. The CDR3 spans 16 residues. Looked up from germline, CDR1 is LGHNA and CDR2 is YNFKEQ.

The specimen was peripheral blood. This clonotype was sampled from a woman aged 55-69 years with COVID-19, enrolled during active disease. The genes are TRBV4-2 and TRBJ1-2; TRBD1 matches 8 bases. DNA of the CDR3: TGTGCCAGCAGCCAAGATGGAGGACAGGGAGGGTATGGCTACACCTTC. It encodes CASSQDGGQGGYGYTF.